The present TCR beta chain was sequenced within a study of blood T cell repertoires in COVID-19. Looking at the study overall: Samples came from the United States, Italy and Spain, spanning acute and convalescent COVID-19. PBMCs, B-cell-depleted T cells, or T cells were the source of the cDNA or gDNA that made up the material.

Original processing notes: Researchers report that nucleated cell counts were estimated from reference gene primer amplification. Produced via immunoSEQ multiplex PCR; TCRdb's table is partial and in-frame only. V, J and clone size reflect that table, while D and trimming were determined from the DNA. The data hold roughly 88,000 clones, with about 82% observed a single time. The CDR3 runs 15 residues. The V gene's germline CDR1 is PRHDT and CDR2 FYEKMQ (reference sequence). The V gene lost 5 bases and the J gene lost 2 bases, with 12 bases spanning the gap. V gene TRBV13 combines with J gene TRBJ1-4; D is ambiguous. Sample: peripheral blood. This clonotype originated in a woman over 75 with acute or convalescent COVID-19. CDR3 region: CASSVSGLTNEKLFF. CDR3 DNA sequence: TGTGCCAGCAGCGTAAGCGGGCTTACTAATGAAAAACTGTTTTTT.